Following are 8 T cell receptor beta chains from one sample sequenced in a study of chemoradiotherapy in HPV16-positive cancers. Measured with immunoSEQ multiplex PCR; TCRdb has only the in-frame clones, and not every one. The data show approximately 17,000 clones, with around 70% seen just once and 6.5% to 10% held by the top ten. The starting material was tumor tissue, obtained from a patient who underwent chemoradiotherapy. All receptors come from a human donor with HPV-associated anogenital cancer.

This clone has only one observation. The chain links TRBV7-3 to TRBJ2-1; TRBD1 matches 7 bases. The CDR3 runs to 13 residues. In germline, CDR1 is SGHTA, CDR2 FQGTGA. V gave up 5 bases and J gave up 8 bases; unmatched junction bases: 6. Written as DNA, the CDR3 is TGTGCCAGCAGCAGGGGACAGTCGGATGAGCAGTTCTTC. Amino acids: CASSRGQSDEQFF.

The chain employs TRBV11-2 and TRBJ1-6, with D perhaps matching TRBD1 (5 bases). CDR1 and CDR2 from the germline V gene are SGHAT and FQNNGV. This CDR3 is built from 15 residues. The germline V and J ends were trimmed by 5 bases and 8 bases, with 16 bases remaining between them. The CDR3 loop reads CASSPTSGTYSPLHF. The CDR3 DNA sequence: TGTGCCAGCAGCCCCACTTCTGGGACCTATTCACCCCTCCACTTT.

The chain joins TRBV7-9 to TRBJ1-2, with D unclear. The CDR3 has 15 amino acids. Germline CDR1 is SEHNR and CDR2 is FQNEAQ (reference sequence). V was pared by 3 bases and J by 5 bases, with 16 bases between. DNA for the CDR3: TGTGCCAGCAGCTTGGCAGGAAGAGGGCTATATGGCTACACCTTC. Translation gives CASSLAGRGLYGYTF.

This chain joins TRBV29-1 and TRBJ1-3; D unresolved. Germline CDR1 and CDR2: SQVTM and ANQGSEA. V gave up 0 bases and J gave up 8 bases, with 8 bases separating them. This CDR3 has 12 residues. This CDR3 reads CSVEDHTDTIYF. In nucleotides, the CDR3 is TGCAGCGTTGAAGATCATACAGACACCATATATTTT.

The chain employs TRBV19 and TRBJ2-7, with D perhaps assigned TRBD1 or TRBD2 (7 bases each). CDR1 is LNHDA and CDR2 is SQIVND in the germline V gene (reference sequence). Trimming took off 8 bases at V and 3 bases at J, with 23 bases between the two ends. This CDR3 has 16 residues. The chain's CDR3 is CASSDQRQGGGYEQYF. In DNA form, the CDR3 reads TGTGCCAGTTCTGACCAGCGACAGGGCGGGGGCTACGAGCAGTACTTC.

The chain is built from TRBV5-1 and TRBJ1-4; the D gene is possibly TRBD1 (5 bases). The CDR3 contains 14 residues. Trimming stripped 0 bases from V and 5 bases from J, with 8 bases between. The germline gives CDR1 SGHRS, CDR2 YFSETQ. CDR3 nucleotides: TGCGCCAGCAGCTTGGCAGGGCTGAATGAAAAACTGTTTTTT. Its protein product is CASSLAGLNEKLFF.

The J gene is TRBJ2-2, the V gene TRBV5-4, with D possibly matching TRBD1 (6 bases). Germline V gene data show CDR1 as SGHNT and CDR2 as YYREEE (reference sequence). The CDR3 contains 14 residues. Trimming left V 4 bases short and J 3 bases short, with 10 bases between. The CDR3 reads CASSPGQDTGELFF. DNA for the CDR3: TGTGCCAGCAGCCCGGGACAAGACACCGGGGAGCTGTTTTTT. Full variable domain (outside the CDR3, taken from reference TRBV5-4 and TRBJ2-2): ETGVTQSPTHLIKTRGQQVTLRCSSQSGHNTVSWYQQALGQGPQFIFQYYREEENGRGNFPPRFSGLQFPNYSSELNVNALELDDSALYLCASSPGQDTGELFFGEGSRLTVL.

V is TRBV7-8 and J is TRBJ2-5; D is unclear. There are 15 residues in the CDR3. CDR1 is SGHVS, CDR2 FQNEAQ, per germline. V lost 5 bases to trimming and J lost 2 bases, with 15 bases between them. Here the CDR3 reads CASSPRRHRQETQYF. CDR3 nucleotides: TGTGCCAGCAGCCCCCGCCGACACCGTCAAGAGACCCAGTACTTC.